The TCR beta chain under discussion was sequenced for a study of T-cell memory formation after mild COVID-19. The overall study: TCR clusters mostly belonged to single donors. Study-level points and caveats: The appearance of some responding clones in pre-infection memory suggested that cross-reactive memory joined. Researchers could not confirm that second-wave clones peaking on day 37 targeted SARS-CoV-2. Largely, contracting CD4+ clones fell within CM and EM, and contracting CD8+ clones within EMRA.

TCRdb reanalysed the 5' RACE reads using MiXCR and keeps one entry per CDR3 protein. The table shows fewer than 200,000 distinct CDR3 sequences, with about a fifth occurring only once. J was trimmed by 5 bases and V by 7 bases; bases with no gene match: 14. The CDR3 consists of 17 residues. Per germline, CDR1 KGHDR and CDR2 SFDVKD. For this clonotype: Its target is unknown.

This chain joins TRBV24-1 and TRBJ2-3, with 10 bases identical to TRBD2. Sequenced: PBMCs or a T cell subset sorted from them (not recorded which). The sequence came from an adult woman who had mild COVID-19 (a few samples of this study predate the infection). Cell type and time point are not known. CDR3 nucleotides: TGTGCCACCAGCGACCGAGGACTAGCGGATAGAAAAGATACGCAGTATTTT. Translated: CATSDRGLADRKDTQYF.